Sequencing of this TCR beta chain was carried out in a study of blood T cell repertoires in COVID-19. About the research overall: The origin of the acute and convalescent COVID-19 samples was the United States, Italy and Spain. T cells, B-cell-depleted T cells, or PBMCs provided the cDNA or gDNA that served as material.

Original analysis: Cell counts per sample came from amplifying reference gene primers. Using immunoSEQ multiplex PCR, the repertoire was profiled, and TCRdb retains in-frame clones only, with some absent. The D gene and trimming were derived from the DNA, and the V and J assignments and clone size from that table. The sample includes a few hundred thousand clones, 87% of them seen just once. One Seattle source followed patients from active infection through their disease course. Note on this clone: The identical CDR3 is also encoded by other nucleotide sequences in the sample.

Sequencing was performed on peripheral blood. The source is a woman in her 30s with COVID-19, enrolled during active disease.

The CDR3 DNA follows: TGCGCCAGCAGCTTGGGTCTAGCGGTATACAATGAGCAGTTCTTC. It encodes CASSLGLAVYNEQFF. V is TRBV5-1 and J is TRBJ2-1; 7 bases are a match to TRBD2. Per germline, CDR1 SGHRS and CDR2 YFSETQ. The length of the CDR3 is 15 residues. With 0 bases clipped from V and 4 bases from J, the junction kept 4 bases outside the gene matches.